This record concerns one T cell receptor beta chain sequence. Other DNA variants within this sample encode the same CDR3. As processed by the authors: Amplified reference gene primers provided the basis for estimating nucleated cell counts. Only in-frame clones appear in the TCRdb table, and some are missing; sequencing was by immunoSEQ multiplex PCR. The V and J calls and clone size come from that table; D and trimming were worked out from the DNA. The sample lists about 370,000 clones; more than 70% were seen once. The Seattle patients, enrolled during active infection, were followed longitudinally. The CDR3 contains 15 residues. Germline V gene sequence: CDR1 LNHDA, CDR2 SQIVND (reference sequence). With V trimmed by 2 bases and J by 2 bases, 4 bases remained unmatched. The data stem from a study of blood T cell repertoires in COVID-19. Study as a whole: Both acute and convalescent COVID-19 samples were obtained from the United States, Italy and Spain. T cells, B-cell-depleted T cells, or PBMCs provided the cDNA or gDNA that served as material.

The TCR sequence derives from a woman in her 30s with COVID-19, enrolled during active disease. The V gene is TRBV19, the J gene TRBJ2-3; the match to TRBD1 covers 7 bases. Sequencing input: peripheral blood. The CDR3 protein is CASSIRTGITDTQYF. In DNA form, the CDR3 reads TGTGCCAGTAGTATACGGACAGGAATCACAGATACGCAGTATTTT.